This is a list of T cell receptor beta chains from one sample in a study of T cell changes during pregnancy in multiple sclerosis. Sequencing was performed with immunoSEQ multiplex PCR; in TCRdb, only in-frame clones are kept and a portion is missing. Among about 54,000 clones listed, more than 80% were seen once. The starting material was CD4+ T cells from peripheral blood mononuclear cells, obtained in the first trimester of pregnancy. These receptors all stem from a female donor with multiple sclerosis, enrolled in a pregnancy study. Each CDR3 is given without its conserved first and last residue. The D gene is left open where the match is weak.

V	J	D	CDR3
TRBV15	TRBJ1-2	.	ATSRVRSSGIKGYT
TRBV7-8	TRBJ1-5	.	ASSLGRQERQPQH
TRBV4-3	TRBJ2-3	TRBD2	ASSRQAGGADTQY
TRBV5-1	TRBJ2-7	TRBD1	ASSLWTGGEQY
TRBV28	TRBJ2-2	TRBD1	ASSSYRGATGELF
TRBV28	TRBJ1-2	TRBD1	ASSPGDRGYT
TRBV7-3	TRBJ2-3	.	ASSLIPRDTQY
TRBV6-5	TRBJ2-7	.	ASSRIGQGEQY
TRBV7-2	TRBJ2-7	.	ASGPGLFSNEQY
TRBV6-5	TRBJ1-2	TRBD1	ASSYSTTGDGYT
TRBV9	TRBJ2-5	TRBD2	ASSPSGRVIRYGETQY
TRBV30	TRBJ2-3	TRBD1	AWRQDREFPY
TRBV16	TRBJ1-4	.	ASSPTGPSVRLF
TRBV19	TRBJ2-3	.	ASSARFDTDTQY
TRBV5-1	TRBJ1-4	.	ASSLTQGLSNEKLF
TRBV6-5	TRBJ1-5	.	ASKYRDSNQPQH
TRBV9	TRBJ2-1	.	ASSAAQGSRF
TRBV19	TRBJ2-1	.	ASSLASTEYNEQF
TRBV6-5	TRBJ2-5	.	ASSPLSGVETQY
TRBV19	TRBJ1-5	TRBD1	ASRTLGTASNQPQH
TRBV6-6	TRBJ2-5	.	ASSPHGRVGETQY
TRBV29-1	TRBJ1-2	.	SAPAGSGYT
TRBV30	TRBJ1-5	.	AWSTGLNQPQH
TRBV7-2	TRBJ2-7	.	ASSLSHEQY
TRBV5-1	TRBJ1-4	.	ASSLGHSTNEKLF
TRBV9	TRBJ1-1	.	ASSVGAEGIEAF
TRBV11-2	TRBJ1-6	TRBD1	ASSLGDRGNSPLH
TRBV27	TRBJ2-2	.	ASRTGFPGELF
TRBV5-6	TRBJ1-2	TRBD1	ASSDQGASSYGYT
TRBV7-9	TRBJ1-1	.	ASSFRGGGNTEAF
TRBV6-5	TRBJ2-7	.	ASSYGAGSHEQY
TRBV7-2	TRBJ1-6	.	ASSLPTGPNSPLH
TRBV25-1	TRBJ2-2	TRBD1	ASADNRGRAGELF
TRBV5-1	TRBJ2-6	.	ASSFEGSGANVLT
TRBV5-8	TRBJ2-5	TRBD1	ASSLEGQGVRETQY
TRBV5-1	TRBJ2-7	.	ASSQGQYEQY
TRBV6-7	TRBJ1-1	.	ASSPISGTEAF
TRBV5-4	TRBJ2-5	.	ASSRTPQETQY
TRBV11-2	TRBJ1-1	.	ASSLSLFTEAF
TRBV6-6	TRBJ2-7	.	ASSYTPETAEEQY
TRBV7-3	TRBJ2-1	TRBD2	ASSLTSGRDEQF
TRBV30	TRBJ1-6	.	AWSAGRNSPLH
TRBV7-8	TRBJ1-5	TRBD1	ASSSPSLRTGANQPQH
TRBV27	TRBJ2-7	.	ASSLRASYEQY
TRBV19	TRBJ2-1	TRBD2	ASNSGGLGGGNNEQF
TRBV25-1	TRBJ1-1	.	ASSEFGVFAEAF
TRBV29-1	TRBJ1-1	TRBD1	SAERTGRSEAF
TRBV5-1	TRBJ2-1	TRBD2	ASSFGLAGVREQF
TRBV6-1	TRBJ2-7	TRBD1	ASKIGGQGTYEQY